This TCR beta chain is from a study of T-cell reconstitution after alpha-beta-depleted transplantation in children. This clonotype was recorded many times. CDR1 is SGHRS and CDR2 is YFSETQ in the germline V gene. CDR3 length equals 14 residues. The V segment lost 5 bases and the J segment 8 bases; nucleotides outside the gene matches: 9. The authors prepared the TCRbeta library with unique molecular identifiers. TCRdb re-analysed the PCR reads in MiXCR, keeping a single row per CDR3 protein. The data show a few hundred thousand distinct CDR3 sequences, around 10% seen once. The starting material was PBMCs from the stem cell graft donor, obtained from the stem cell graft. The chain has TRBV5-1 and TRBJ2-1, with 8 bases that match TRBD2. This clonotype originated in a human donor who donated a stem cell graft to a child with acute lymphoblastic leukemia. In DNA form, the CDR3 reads TGCGCCAGCAGTACTAGCGGTGGGGAGTATGAGCAGTTCTTC. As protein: CASSTSGGEYEQFF.